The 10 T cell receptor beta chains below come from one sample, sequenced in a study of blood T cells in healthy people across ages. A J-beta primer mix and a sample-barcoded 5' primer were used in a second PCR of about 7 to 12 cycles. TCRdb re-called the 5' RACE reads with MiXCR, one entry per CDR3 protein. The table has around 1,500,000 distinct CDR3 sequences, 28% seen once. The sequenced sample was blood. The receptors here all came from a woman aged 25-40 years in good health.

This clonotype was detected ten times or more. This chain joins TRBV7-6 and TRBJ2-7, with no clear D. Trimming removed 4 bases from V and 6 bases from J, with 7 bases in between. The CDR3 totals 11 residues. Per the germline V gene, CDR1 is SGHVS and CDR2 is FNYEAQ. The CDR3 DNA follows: TGTGCCAGCAGCTCGGAAGGCGAGCAGTACTTC. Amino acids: CASSSEGEQYF.

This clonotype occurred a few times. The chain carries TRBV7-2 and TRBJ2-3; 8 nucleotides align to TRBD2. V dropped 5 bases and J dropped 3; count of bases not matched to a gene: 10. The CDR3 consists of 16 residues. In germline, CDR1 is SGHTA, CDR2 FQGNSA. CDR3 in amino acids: CASSQPGLGVTDTQYF. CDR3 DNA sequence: TGTGCCAGCAGCCAGCCGGGACTAGGGGTAACAGATACGCAGTATTTT.

The CDR3 coding sequence is TGCGCCAGCAGCCAAGGGAGGGGGCCCTCCAATGAGCAGTTCTTC. This codes for CASSQGRGPSNEQFF. The chain employs TRBV4-1 and TRBJ2-1; TRBD1 might be the D (7 bases). Trimming removed 1 base from V and 6 bases from J, with 13 bases in between. The CDR3 spans 15 residues. Germline values: CDR1 MGHRA, CDR2 YSYEKL.

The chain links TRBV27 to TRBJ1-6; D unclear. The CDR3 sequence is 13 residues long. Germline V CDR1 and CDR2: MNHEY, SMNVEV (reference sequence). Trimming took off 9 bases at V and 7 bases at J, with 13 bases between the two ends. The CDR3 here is CASTGGRNSPLHF. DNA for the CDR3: TGTGCCAGTACCGGAGGGCGAAATTCACCCCTCCACTTT.

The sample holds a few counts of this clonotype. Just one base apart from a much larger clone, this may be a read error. CDR3 nucleotides: TGTGCCACCAGCAGAGGACAGGGGTTGGAGACCCAGTTCTTC. Translation gives CATSRGQGLETQFF. This chain joins TRBV15 and TRBJ2-1; 8 nucleotides agree with TRBD1. CDR3 length: 14 amino acids. Germline CDR1 LNHNV, CDR2 YYDKDF (reference sequence). With 1 base clipped from V and 13 bases from J, the junction kept 9 bases outside the gene matches.

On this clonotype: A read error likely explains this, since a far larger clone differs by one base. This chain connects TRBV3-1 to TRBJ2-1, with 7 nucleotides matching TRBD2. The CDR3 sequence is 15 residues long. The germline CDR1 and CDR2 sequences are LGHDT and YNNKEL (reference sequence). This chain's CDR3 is CASSQGLAGYNEHFF. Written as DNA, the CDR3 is TGTGCCAGCAGCCAAGGGTTAGCGGGCTACAATGAGCACTTCTTC.

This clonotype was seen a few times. The CDR3 region is CASSYRGYEKLFF. The CDR3 DNA is TGTGCCAGCAGTTATAGGGGGTATGAAAAACTGTTTTTT. This chain links TRBV6-6 with TRBJ1-4; possibly TRBD1 for D (6 bases). The CDR3 has 13 residues. The V end was cut by 3 bases, the J end by 6 bases, with 8 bases between. CDR1 MNHNY and CDR2 SVGAGI come from the germline V gene (reference sequence).

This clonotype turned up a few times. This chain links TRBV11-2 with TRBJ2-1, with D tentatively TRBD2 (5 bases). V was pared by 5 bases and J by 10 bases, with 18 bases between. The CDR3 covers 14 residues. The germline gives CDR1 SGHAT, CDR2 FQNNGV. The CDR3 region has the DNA TGTGCCAGCAGCCCCAGTGGGAATCGGAGGGAGCAGTTCTTC. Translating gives CASSPSGNRREQFF. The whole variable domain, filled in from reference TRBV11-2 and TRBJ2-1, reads EAGVAQSPRYKIIEKRQSVAFWCNPISGHATLYWYQQILGQGPKLLIQFQNNGVVDDSQLPKDRFSAERLKGVDSTLKIQPAKLEDSAVYLCASSPSGNRREQFFGPGTRLTVL.

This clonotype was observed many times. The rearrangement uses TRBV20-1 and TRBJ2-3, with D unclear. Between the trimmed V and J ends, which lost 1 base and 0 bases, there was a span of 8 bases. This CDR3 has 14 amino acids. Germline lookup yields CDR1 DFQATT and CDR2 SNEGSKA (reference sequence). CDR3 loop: CSARAATSTDTQYF. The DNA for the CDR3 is TGCAGTGCTAGAGCAGCGACGAGCACAGATACGCAGTATTTT.

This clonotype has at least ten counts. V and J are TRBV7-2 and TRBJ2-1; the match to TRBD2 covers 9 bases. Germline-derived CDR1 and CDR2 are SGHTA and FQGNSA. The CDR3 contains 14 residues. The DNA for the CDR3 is TGTGCTACAGCAAAGGGGGTAGCGGGAGATGAGCAGTTCTTC. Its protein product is CATAKGVAGDEQFF.